The 15 T cell receptor beta chains in this list originate from one sample, sequenced in a study of long-term antiretroviral therapy in people with HIV. Version v3.0 of the immunoSEQ assay ran at survey level. Clones were read by immunoSEQ multiplex PCR, and TCRdb kept only the in-frame ones, dropping some. This sample has 19,000 or so clones; about 86% occur once, and the top ten carry 8.8%. The sequencing here drew on unsorted PBMCs, taken 0.3 years before starting antiretroviral therapy. Receptors were obtained from a man aged 45 to 65 with HIV.

The chain carries TRBV30 and TRBJ2-7, with D possibly being TRBD2 (5 bases). Germline CDR1 reads GTSNPN; CDR2 reads SVGIG (reference sequence). The V gene lost 0 bases and the J gene lost 4 bases, with 13 bases spanning the gap. The CDR3 is 14 residues long. CDR3 region: CAWSVLSGKYEQYF. In DNA, the CDR3 is TGTGCCTGGAGTGTATTGTCGGGGAAATACGAGCAGTACTTC.

The V gene is TRBV5-4, the J gene TRBJ1-2, with 9 nucleotides matching TRBD1. The V segment lost 2 bases and the J segment 6 bases; nucleotides outside the gene matches: 11. The CDR3 totals 16 residues. Germline V lookup: CDR1 SGHNT, CDR2 YYREEE (reference sequence). CDR3 sequence: CASSLGRWTGEDGYTF. Here the CDR3 DNA reads TGTGCCAGCAGCTTAGGTCGGTGGACAGGGGAGGATGGCTACACCTTC. Full variable domain (missing parts from reference TRBV5-4 and TRBJ1-2): ETGVTQSPTHLIKTRGQQVTLRCSSQSGHNTVSWYQQALGQGPQFIFQYYREEENGRGNFPPRFSGLQFPNYSSELNVNALELDDSALYLCASSLGRWTGEDGYTFGSGTRLTVV.

CDR3 nucleotides: TGCGCCAGCAGTCGACCAGGGGCAGATACGCAGTATTTT. Translating gives CASSRPGADTQYF. The chain joins TRBV4-3 to TRBJ2-3, with D possibly being TRBD1 (6 bases). Looked up from germline, CDR1 is LGHNA and CDR2 is YSLEER. CDR3 length equals 13 residues. The V and J ends lost 6 bases and 4 bases respectively, with 11 bases between them.

V usage is TRBV10-3 and J usage is TRBJ1-5, with a possible D match to TRBD1 (5 bases). The CDR3 loop spans 14 amino acids. CDR1 is ENHRY, CDR2 SYGVKD, per germline. V lost 10 bases and J 5 bases, leaving 18 bases between the germline ends. In DNA, the CDR3 is TGTGCCACCCACTCCGGGACCCGGCATCAGCCCCAGCATTTT. Its translation is CATHSGTRHQPQHF.

The chain employs TRBV5-1 and TRBJ2-5; the D call may be TRBD1 or TRBD2 (5 bases each). Germline V gene data show CDR1 as SGHRS and CDR2 as YFSETQ. The CDR3 runs 16 residues. V was cut by 4 bases and J by 2 bases, with 18 bases left in between. The CDR3 protein is CASSLTAVEGQETQYF. Written as DNA, the CDR3 is TGCGCCAGCAGCCTAACCGCAGTAGAGGGGCAAGAGACCCAGTACTTC.

This clone was seen more than once but under ten times. V usage is TRBV15 and J usage is TRBJ2-3; TRBD2 matches at 8 bases. Germline assignment: CDR1 LNHNV and CDR2 YYDKDF (reference sequence). This CDR3 is 16 amino acids long. The J segment lost 0 bases and the V segment lost 1 base, leaving 3 bases of the junction unmatched. The DNA for the CDR3 is TGTGCCACCAGCAGAGGTAGCGGGACTAGCACAGATACGCAGTATTTT. Its protein product is CATSRGSGTSTDTQYF.

The J gene is TRBJ2-7, the V gene TRBV6-5; D might be TRBD2 (5 bases). With 2 bases removed from V and 2 bases from J, the gap between germline ends came to 7 bases. This CDR3 is 13 amino acids long. Germline V gene lookup returns CDR1 MNHEY and CDR2 SVGAGI. CDR3 protein: CASSYGRAYEQYF. CDR3 sequence (DNA): TGTGCCAGCAGTTACGGGCGGGCCTACGAGCAGTACTTC.

The J gene is TRBJ1-1, the V gene TRBV5-1, with 7 bases fitting TRBD1. Germline V gives CDR1 SGHRS, CDR2 YFSETQ. J gave up 1 base and V 4 bases, and 4 bases lay outside the gene matches. This CDR3 region has 14 residues. CDR3 region: CASSLDRQNTEAFF. The CDR3 DNA sequence: TGCGCCAGCAGCCTGGACAGGCAGAACACTGAAGCTTTCTTT.

By sample share, this clone is large (0.1 to 1%). The rearrangement joins TRBV5-8 to TRBJ1-1, with TRBD1 identical over 9 bases. After removal of 4 bases from V and 3 bases from J, the junction contained 4 bases not matched to a gene. Germline values: CDR1 SGHTS, CDR2 YDEGEE. The CDR3 extends over 14 amino acids. The CDR3 region has the DNA TGTGCCAGCAGCACCCGACAGGGGGACACTGAAGCTTTCTTT. Its translation is CASSTRQGDTEAFF.

There are a few counts of this clone. The chain links TRBV4-1 to TRBJ1-4; D perhaps matches TRBD1 (5 bases). The CDR3 runs to 15 residues. Trimming shortened V by 0 bases and J by 7 bases, and 12 bases separated the two germline ends. From germline, CDR1 is MGHRA and CDR2 YSYEKL. This CDR3 reads CASSQDFQGGEKLFF. In DNA form, the CDR3 reads TGCGCCAGCAGCCAAGATTTCCAGGGAGGTGAAAAACTGTTTTTT.

The chain joins TRBV10-3 to TRBJ1-4; D perhaps matches TRBD1 (6 bases). Trimming removed 4 bases from V and 3 bases from J, with 15 bases in between. The CDR3 is made up of 16 amino acids. Germline values: CDR1 ENHRY, CDR2 SYGVKD. The CDR3 sequence is CAISVGRGLANEKLFF. DNA for the CDR3: TGTGCCATCAGTGTCGGCAGGGGACTAGCTAATGAAAAACTGTTTTTT.

This chain connects TRBV7-8 to TRBJ2-1; 14 bases match TRBD2. V lost 5 bases, J lost 2 bases, and 5 bases stayed unmatched. Per germline, CDR1 SGHVS and CDR2 FQNEAQ. The CDR3 totals 17 residues. CDR3 region: CASSPGLAGETYNEQFF. The CDR3 DNA follows: TGTGCCAGCAGCCCGGGACTAGCGGGAGAAACCTACAATGAGCAGTTCTTC.

The chain recombines TRBV7-9 with TRBJ1-2, with TRBD1 matching over 10 bases. V gave up 3 bases and J gave up 8 bases; unmatched junction bases: 6. There are 14 residues in the CDR3. Germline V gives CDR1 SEHNR, CDR2 FQNEAQ (reference sequence). The CDR3 coding sequence is TGTGCCAGCAGCTTGCCCGGGACAGGGGAAGGCTACACCTTC. As protein: CASSLPGTGEGYTF. The whole variable domain, remainder taken from reference TRBV7-9 and TRBJ1-2, is DTGVSQNPRHKITKRGQNVTFRCDPISEHNRLYWYRQTLGQGPEFLTYFQNEAQLEKSRLLSDRFSAERPKGSFSTLEIQRTEQGDSAMYLCASSLPGTGEGYTFGSGTRLTVV.

This chain joins TRBV19 and TRBJ1-1; a weak D match, TRBD1 (5 bases). V was pared by 3 bases and J by 2 bases, with 13 bases between. The CDR3 has 15 amino acids. Looked up from germline, CDR1 is LNHDA and CDR2 is SQIVND (reference sequence). For the CDR3, the DNA is TGTGCCAGTAGTATGACAGTCCTGAGCAACACTGAAGCTTTCTTT. This sequence encodes CASSMTVLSNTEAFF.

The chain couples TRBV27 to TRBJ2-3; D gene ambiguous. V lost 4 bases and J 4 bases, leaving 15 bases between the germline ends. Germline V gene sequence: CDR1 MNHEY, CDR2 SMNVEV (reference sequence). The CDR3 is 15 residues long. The CDR3 DNA reads as TGTGCCAGCAGTTCGCAGACATTTGGGGCAGATACGCAGTATTTT. It translates to CASSSQTFGADTQYF.